This T cell receptor beta chain was obtained from a study of cytomegalovirus exposure and HLA in healthy donors. Study-wide results and limits: Most TCRs appeared rarely, but some public TCRs recurred in many donors. It was found in a later analysis that first-cohort TCR clusters tended to co-occur in the 100 to 150 validation repertoires.

The method was immunoSEQ multiplex PCR; TCRdb's version includes in-frame clones alone and lacks a portion of them. This sample has 150,000 to 200,000 clones, with 85% found just once. In regard to this clone: The antigen is not known.

The sequence was obtained from a man aged 25 to 40 in good health and CMV-seropositive. The sample taken for sequencing was PBMCs.

The CDR3 DNA reads TGTGCCAGCAGTTCCCCCAAGCGGGGGGCCTCCTACGAGCAGTACTTC. Translated: CASSSPKRGASYEQYF. The chain carries TRBV6-5 and TRBJ2-7; 9 nucleotides line up with TRBD2. V shed 4 bases and J 0 bases; nucleotides not matched to a gene: 7. This CDR3 is built from 16 residues. Germline loops: CDR1 MNHEY, CDR2 SVGAGI.